The T cell receptor beta chain under discussion was sequenced for a study of a mutant IDH1 vaccine in newly diagnosed glioma listed by TCRdb under 2021. Some background on the complete study: Eight vaccinations were administered to patients in weeks 1, 3, 5, 7, 11, 15, 19 and 23, corresponding to visits V03 through V10. Vaccination began 4-6 weeks after radiotherapy alone, or alongside temozolomide cycles in the chemotherapy-containing groups. The approximately 30 treated patients were around 62% male and around 38% female, with a mean age of about 43 years. Prior to enrollment, standard therapy consisting of radiotherapy alone, temozolomide alone, or radiochemotherapy with temozolomide had been administered to patients, with the combination being received by most patients. Peripheral blood samples were drawn at six visits, namely V03 (baseline), V05, V07, V10, V12 and V13. For exploratory analyses, 25 to 30 treated patients had longitudinal TCRB deep sequencing done wherever samples were available.

A note on this clone: Its antigen remains unidentified. The input lacks base qualities; no much larger clone sits a single base away.

At the junction V is shortened by 0 bases and J by 1 base, with 10 bases in between. CDR1 MGHRA and CDR2 YSYEKL were looked up in the germline V gene. From its cysteine to its phenylalanine, the CDR3 spans 16 amino acids. Of all the DNA, just the CDR3 is kept, 48 bases in frame from base 1. The library was made by the immunoSEQ multiplex PCR assay. Following the manufacturer's protocol, the hsTCRB Kit was used to amplify rearranged TCR beta chain sequences. TCRB libraries were sequenced on an Illumina MiSeq. For the original study's pipeline: Demultiplexing, trimming and gene mapping were performed with the kit vendor's proprietary platform. Imported from immuneACCESS, the table was reduced by TCRdb to in-frame sequences with V and J called. These copies leave out some clones; in studies compared against another copy, an unresolved V gene accounts for under half, and the cause of the remainder is not known. The V and J calls and the clone size are those of that table, but D and trimming were determined from the DNA. Present in this sample are 70,000 to 95,000 clones, 75% to 90% of which were seen just once. The leading ten clones occupy roughly 0.81% of the sample.

Study-level results and caveats: Immune responses induced by the vaccine were seen in roughly 95% of patients across multiple MHC alleles. The authors stated that sample limitations prevented analyses of patient blood samples from being reproduced. Availability determined which PBMC samples were chosen for TCRB deep sequencing. No apparent relationship was observed between pseudoprogression and alterations in the top peripheral T cell clonotypes detected by TCRB sequencing.

In the paper's terms, the time point label means: week 23, last vaccination. Every vaccine dose consisted of 300 ug of a 20-mer mutant IDH1 peptide in Montanide, administered subcutaneously together with topical imiquimod. Donors had newly diagnosed WHO grade 3 or 4 IDH1-mutant astrocytomas with loss of nuclear ATRX. The samples were drawn from NOA16, a multicentre, single-arm, open-label phase I trial in Germany that tested a mutant IDH1 peptide vaccine in humans for the first time. Genomic DNA for TCRB sequencing was extracted from EDTA blood using the DNeasy Blood and Tissue Kit. The specimen comprised PBMCs, sampled from a glioma patient whose treatment included an IDH1 peptide vaccine. Rearrangement joined TRBV4-1 to TRBJ1-5; D gene: possibly TRBD1, on 5 matching bases. This TCR came from a woman between 50 and 59 years old with glioma. The DNA reads as follows: TGCGCCAGCAGCCAAGAGTTCGGGGGGAGCAATCAGCCCCAGCATTTT. This codes for CASSQEFGGSNQPQHF.